These T cell receptor beta chains were read from a single sample in a study of T cells in Graves' hyperthyroidism and ophthalmopathy. TCRdb itself ran the multiplex PCR reads through MiXCR, one entry per CDR3 protein. The data hold about 520,000 distinct CDR3 sequences, with around 22% observed a single time. Input material: blood. The receptors originated from a woman under 40 with Graves' ophthalmopathy. Both conserved end residues are trimmed from each CDR3.

j_call v_call cdr3_aa
TRBJ2-5 TRBV4-1 ASSQLGWETQY
TRBJ1-1 TRBV12-3/TRBV12-4 ASSPQQGENTEAF
TRBJ2-7 TRBV7-9 ASSYGTGTLAPYEQY
TRBJ1-5 TRBV19 ASSIIDGNSNQPQH
TRBJ1-1 TRBV29-1 SVEPRTSFLGTEAF
TRBJ1-5 TRBV4-1 ASSQGLENQPQH
TRBJ1-2 TRBV20-1 SARDGPGGATYGYT
TRBJ1-5 TRBV12-3/TRBV12-4 ASSLTGPGFYSNQPQH
TRBJ1-2 TRBV20-1 SASSRGVYGYT
TRBJ1-2 TRBV6-5 ASSSGSGNIYGYT
TRBJ2-6 TRBV6-5 ASTLQAGANVLT
TRBJ2-5 TRBV11-3 ASSLVVGSSGGAQETQY
TRBJ1-1 TRBV20-1 SARVAENTEAF
TRBJ1-5 TRBV28 ASSTSGSSQPQH
TRBJ2-2 TRBV12-3/TRBV12-4 ASTGQAGTGELF
TRBJ1-1 TRBV2 ASSEEVGRTEAF
TRBJ2-7 TRBV20-1 SATMEAYEQY
TRBJ2-7 TRBV6-5 ASSYTGGKAYEQY
TRBJ2-5 TRBV6-2/TRBV6-3 ASSYTSGQGIKTQY
TRBJ1-1 TRBV5-1 ASSLVGRPGGRDTEAF
TRBJ1-5 TRBV7-2 ASDRGGQPQH
TRBJ2-7 TRBV29-1 SVDGPTGLGEQY
TRBJ1-2 TRBV6-2/TRBV6-3 ASSSPPQGADGYT
TRBJ2-7 TRBV27 ASSLSTGSYEQY
TRBJ2-7 TRBV2 ASIVERGGTYEQY
TRBJ2-6 TRBV2 ASSEVETGANVLT
TRBJ2-5 TRBV18 ASSPPGAERETQY
TRBJ2-5 TRBV3-1 ASSLRVAGGQETQY
TRBJ1-5 TRBV6-5 ASSTRQGAINQPQH
TRBJ1-2 TRBV6-5 ASSFRLDYGYT